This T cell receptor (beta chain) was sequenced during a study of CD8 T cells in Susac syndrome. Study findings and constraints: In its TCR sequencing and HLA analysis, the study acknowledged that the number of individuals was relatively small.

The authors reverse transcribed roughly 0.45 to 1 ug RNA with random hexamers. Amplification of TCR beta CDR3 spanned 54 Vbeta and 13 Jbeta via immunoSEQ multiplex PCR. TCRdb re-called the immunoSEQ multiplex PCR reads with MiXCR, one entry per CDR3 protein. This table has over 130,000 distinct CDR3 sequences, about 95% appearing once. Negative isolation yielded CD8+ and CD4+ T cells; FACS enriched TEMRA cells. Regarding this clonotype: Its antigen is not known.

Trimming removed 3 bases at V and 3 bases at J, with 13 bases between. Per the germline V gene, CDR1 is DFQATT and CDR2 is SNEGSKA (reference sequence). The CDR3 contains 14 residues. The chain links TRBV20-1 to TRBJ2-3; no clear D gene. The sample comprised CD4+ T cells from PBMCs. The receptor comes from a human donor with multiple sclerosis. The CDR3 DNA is TGCAGTGCTAGCGTGGACGCTAGTACAGATACGCAGTATTTT. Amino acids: CSASVDASTDTQYF.